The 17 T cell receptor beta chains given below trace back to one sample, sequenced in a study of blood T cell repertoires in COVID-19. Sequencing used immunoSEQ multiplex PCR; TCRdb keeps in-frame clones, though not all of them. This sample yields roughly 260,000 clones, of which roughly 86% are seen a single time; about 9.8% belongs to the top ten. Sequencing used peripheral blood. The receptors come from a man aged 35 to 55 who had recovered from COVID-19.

The CDR3 region is CASSVGHRGGSGELFF. CDR3 coding DNA: TGTGCCAGCAGCGTCGGGCACAGGGGCGGGTCCGGGGAGCTGTTTTTT. V and J are TRBV9 and TRBJ2-2; TRBD1 aligns across 7 bases. This CDR3 is built from 16 residues. The junction had 10 bases not matched to a gene; V was cut back by 2 bases and J by 6 bases. Per germline, CDR1 SGDLS and CDR2 YYNGEE.

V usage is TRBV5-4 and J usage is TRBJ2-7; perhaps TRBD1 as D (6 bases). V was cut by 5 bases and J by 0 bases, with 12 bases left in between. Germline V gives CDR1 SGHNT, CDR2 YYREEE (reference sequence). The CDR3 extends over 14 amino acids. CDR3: CASSFDRFSYEQYF. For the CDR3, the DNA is TGTGCCAGCAGTTTCGACAGGTTCTCCTACGAGCAGTACTTC.

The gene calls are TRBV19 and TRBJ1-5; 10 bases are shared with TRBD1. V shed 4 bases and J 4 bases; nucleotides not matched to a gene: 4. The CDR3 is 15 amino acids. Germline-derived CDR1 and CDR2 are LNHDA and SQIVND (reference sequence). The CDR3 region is CASSRDRGGNQPQHF. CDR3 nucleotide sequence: TGTGCCAGTAGTAGGGACAGGGGTGGGAATCAGCCCCAGCATTTT.

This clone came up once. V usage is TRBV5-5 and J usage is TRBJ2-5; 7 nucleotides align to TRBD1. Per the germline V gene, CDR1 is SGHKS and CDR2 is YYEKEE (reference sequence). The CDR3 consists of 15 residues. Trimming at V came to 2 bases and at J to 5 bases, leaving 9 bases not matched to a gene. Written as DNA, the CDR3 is TGTGCCAGCAGCTTTTGGACAGGCCCGAGGGAGACCCAGTACTTC. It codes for CASSFWTGPRETQYF.

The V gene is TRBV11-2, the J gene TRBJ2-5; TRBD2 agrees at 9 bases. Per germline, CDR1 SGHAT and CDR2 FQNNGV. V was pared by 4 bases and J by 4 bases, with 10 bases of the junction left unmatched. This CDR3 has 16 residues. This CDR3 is CASSSPIAGAGETQYF. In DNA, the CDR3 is TGTGCCAGCAGCTCACCCATAGCGGGGGCTGGAGAGACCCAGTACTTC.

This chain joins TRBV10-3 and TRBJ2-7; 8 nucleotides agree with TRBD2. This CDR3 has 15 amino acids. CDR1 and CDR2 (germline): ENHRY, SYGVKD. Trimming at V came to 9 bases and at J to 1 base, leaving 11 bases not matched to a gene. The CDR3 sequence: CAIKEGLGRSYEQYF. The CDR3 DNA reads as TGTGCCATTAAAGAGGGACTAGGGAGGTCCTACGAGCAGTACTTC.

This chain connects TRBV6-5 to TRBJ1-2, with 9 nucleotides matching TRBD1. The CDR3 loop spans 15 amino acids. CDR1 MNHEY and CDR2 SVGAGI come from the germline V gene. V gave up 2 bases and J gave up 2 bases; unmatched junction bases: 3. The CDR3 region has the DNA TGTGCCAGCAGTTACCTTGGACAGGGGAACTATGGCTACACCTTC. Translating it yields CASSYLGQGNYGYTF.

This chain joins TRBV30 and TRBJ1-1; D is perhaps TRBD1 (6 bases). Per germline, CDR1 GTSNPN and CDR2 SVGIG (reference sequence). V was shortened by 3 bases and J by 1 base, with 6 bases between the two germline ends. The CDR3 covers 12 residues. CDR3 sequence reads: CAWRGANTEAFF. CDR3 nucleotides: TGTGCCTGGAGGGGGGCGAACACTGAAGCTTTCTTT. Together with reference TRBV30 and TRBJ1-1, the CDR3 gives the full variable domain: SQTIHQWPATLVQPVGSPLSLECTVEGTSNPNLYWYRQAAGRGLQLLFYSVGIGQISSEVPQNLSASRPQDRQFILSSKKLLLSDSGFYLCAWRGANTEAFFGQGTRLTVV.

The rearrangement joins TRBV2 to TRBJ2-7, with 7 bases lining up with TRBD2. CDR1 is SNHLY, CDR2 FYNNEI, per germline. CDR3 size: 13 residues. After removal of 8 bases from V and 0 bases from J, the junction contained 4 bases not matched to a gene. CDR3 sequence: CASASGNSYEQYF. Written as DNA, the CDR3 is TGTGCCAGCGCTAGCGGAAACTCCTACGAGCAGTACTTC.

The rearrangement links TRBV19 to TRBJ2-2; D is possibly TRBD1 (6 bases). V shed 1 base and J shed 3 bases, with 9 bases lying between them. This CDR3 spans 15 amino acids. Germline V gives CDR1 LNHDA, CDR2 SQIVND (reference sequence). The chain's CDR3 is CASSIGGQYTGELFF. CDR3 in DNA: TGTGCCAGTAGTATAGGGGGGCAATACACCGGGGAGCTGTTTTTT.

The CDR3 bases are TGTGCCAGCTCACCACCCGACAGCCCCGGGCAGACCCAGTACTTC. It yields the protein CASSPPDSPGQTQYF. The rearrangement joins TRBV18 to TRBJ2-5, with D perhaps matching TRBD1 (5 bases). V lost 0 bases and J lost 6, with 14 bases in between. CDR1 is KGHSH and CDR2 is LQKENI in the germline V gene. The CDR3 length is 15 residues.

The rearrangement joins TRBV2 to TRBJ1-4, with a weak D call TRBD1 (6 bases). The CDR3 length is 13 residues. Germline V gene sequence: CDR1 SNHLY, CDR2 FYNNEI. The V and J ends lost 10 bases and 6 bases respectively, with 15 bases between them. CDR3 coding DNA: TGTGCCACCAGCACGGGGGGCGATGAAAAACTGTTTTTT. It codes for CATSTGGDEKLFF.

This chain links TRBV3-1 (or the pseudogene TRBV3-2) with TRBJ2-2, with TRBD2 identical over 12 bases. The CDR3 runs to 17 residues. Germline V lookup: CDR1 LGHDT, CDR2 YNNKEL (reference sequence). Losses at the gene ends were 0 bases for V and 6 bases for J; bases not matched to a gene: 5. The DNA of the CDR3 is TGTGCCAGCAGCCAAGAGCTAGCGGGGGGGATAGCCGGGGAGCTGTTTTTT. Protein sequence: CASSQELAGGIAGELFF.

The CDR3 bases are TGTGCCAGCAGTGAAGGTCGGACTAGCGGGGTCAGCACAGATACGCAGTATTTT. As protein: CASSEGRTSGVSTDTQYF. The gene calls are TRBV2 and TRBJ2-3; 12 bases agree with TRBD2. This CDR3 is built from 18 residues. V lost 1 base to trimming and J lost 0 bases; unmatched junction nucleotides: 5. CDR1 is SNHLY and CDR2 is FYNNEI in the germline V gene.

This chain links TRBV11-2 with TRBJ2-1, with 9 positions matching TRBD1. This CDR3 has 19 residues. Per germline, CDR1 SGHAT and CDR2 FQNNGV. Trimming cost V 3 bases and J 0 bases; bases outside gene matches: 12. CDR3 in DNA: TGTGCCAGCAGCTTTAGAGGACAGGGGATCTCCAGCTCCTACAATGAGCAGTTCTTC. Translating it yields CASSFRGQGISSSYNEQFF.

CDR3: CASSQPGLGSTDTQYF. Written as DNA, the CDR3 is TGTGCCAGCAGTCAACCCGGACTAGGATCCACAGATACGCAGTATTTT. The chain has TRBV6-2 or TRBV6-3 and TRBJ2-3; 7 nucleotides align to TRBD2. Looked up from germline, CDR1 is MNHEY and CDR2 is SVGEGT. J lost 2 bases, V lost 5 bases, and 10 bases had no gene match. CDR3 length: 16 residues.

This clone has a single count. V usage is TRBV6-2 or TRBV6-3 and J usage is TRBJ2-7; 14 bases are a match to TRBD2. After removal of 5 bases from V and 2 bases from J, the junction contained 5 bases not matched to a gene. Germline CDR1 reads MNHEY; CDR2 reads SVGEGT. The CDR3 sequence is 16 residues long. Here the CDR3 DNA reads TGTGCCAGCAGTAGGACTAGCGGGAGGAATCCCTACGAGCAGTACTTC. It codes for CASSRTSGRNPYEQYF.